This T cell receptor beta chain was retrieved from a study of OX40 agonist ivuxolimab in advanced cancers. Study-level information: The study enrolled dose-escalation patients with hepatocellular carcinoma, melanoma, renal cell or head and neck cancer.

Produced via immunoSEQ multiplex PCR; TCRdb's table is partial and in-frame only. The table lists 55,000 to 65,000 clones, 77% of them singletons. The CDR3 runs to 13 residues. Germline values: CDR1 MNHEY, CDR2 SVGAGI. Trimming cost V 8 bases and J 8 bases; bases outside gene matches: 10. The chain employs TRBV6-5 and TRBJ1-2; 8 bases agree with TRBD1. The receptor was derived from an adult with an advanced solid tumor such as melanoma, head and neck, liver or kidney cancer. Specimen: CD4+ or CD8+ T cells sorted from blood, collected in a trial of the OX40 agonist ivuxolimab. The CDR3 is CASYGQGNRGYTF. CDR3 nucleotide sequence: TGTGCCAGCTACGGACAGGGAAATCGGGGCTACACCTTC.